This T cell receptor (beta chain) was found in a study of a mutant IDH1 vaccine in newly diagnosed glioma. In the study overall: Among treated patients, approximately 62% were male and about 40% female, and mean age was about 41 years. Patients previously underwent radiotherapy, temozolomide, or both, and most underwent both.

This clone has just one count. Trimming took 0 bases from V and 5 from J, leaving 5 bases between them. The germline gives CDR1 SGHRS, CDR2 YFSETQ. CDR3 length: 13 residues. As to time point: baseline, week 1 (first vaccination visit). Treatment specified: pre-vaccination baseline after standard-of-care therapy. Libraries were prepared by immunoSEQ multiplex PCR; TCRdb keeps only in-frame clonotypes and omits some of them. The table lists 20,000 to 30,000 clones, roughly 90% of them singletons. The sample here was PBMCs, taken from a glioma patient treated with radiotherapy, temozolomide or both. This chain uses TRBV5-1 with TRBJ2-2; no clear D. The receptor comes from a young man with glioma. The chain's CDR3 is CASSLDRTGELFF. The CDR3 DNA reads as TGCGCCAGCAGCTTGGACCGGACCGGGGAGCTGTTTTTT.